This is a list of T cell receptor beta chains from one sample in a study of blood T cell repertoires in COVID-19. The table came from immunoSEQ multiplex PCR; TCRdb's copy has only in-frame clones and leaves some out. Of approximately 260,000 clones listed, roughly 91% are singletons. Sequencing was carried out using PBMCs or T cells enriched from blood (not recorded which). Receptors were obtained from a woman between 55 and 75 years old who had recovered from COVID-19. The CDR3 runs from the conserved cysteine through the conserved F or W. A D gene is named only where the DNA matches it firmly. Size values are once, few and many counts, or a class for expanded clones, and some rows have none.

j_gene | v_gene | d_gene | abundance | CDR3nt | CDR3aa
TRBJ2-7 | TRBV27 | TRBD2 | - | TGTGCCAGCAGTCCACTAGCGGTCTACGAGCAGTACTTC | CASSPLAVYEQYF
TRBJ1-2 | TRBV7-9 | - | - | TGTGCCAGCAGCCCAGCAGCGGGGGGTGGCTATGGCTACACCTTC | CASSPAAGGGYGYTF
TRBJ1-2 | TRBV28 | - | - | TGTGCCAGCAGTCCCGGGGGAGATCGGGGCTATGGCTACACCTTC | CASSPGGDRGYGYTF
TRBJ2-5 | TRBV4-1 | - | - | TGCGCCAGCAGCCAAGTTTACGGGAGAGGACAAGAGACCCAGTACTTC | CASSQVYGRGQETQYF
TRBJ2-7 | TRBV7-2 | TRBD2 | - | TGTGCCAGCAGCACCCGGACTAGCGGGGGATACGAGCAGTACTTC | CASSTRTSGGYEQYF
TRBJ2-7 | TRBV27 | TRBD2 | - | TGTGCCAGCAGGGTCTTCGGGGGGGATTACGAGCAGTACTTC | CASRVFGGDYEQYF
TRBJ1-4 | TRBV5-6 | - | once | TGTGCCAGCAGCTTTGGGAGCTTGGTAGAACTGTTTTTT | CASSFGSLVELFF
TRBJ2-5 | TRBV9 | - | - | TGTGCCAGCAGCGTCGGACTCGCACAAGAGACCCAGTACTTC | CASSVGLAQETQYF
TRBJ2-2 | TRBV19 | - | - | TGTGCCAGTAGGAATAGCGGGAACACCGGGGAGCTGTTTTTT | CASRNSGNTGELFF
TRBJ1-3 | TRBV5-1 | - | - | TGCGCCAGCTCCCAAGGGGGAACTGGAAACACCATATATTTT | CASSQGGTGNTIYF
TRBJ2-2 | TRBV11-2 | TRBD2 | - | TGTGCCAGCAGCTTACAAGCGGGAGGTAACACCGGGGAGCTGTTTTTT | CASSLQAGGNTGELFF
TRBJ2-1 | TRBV5-1 | TRBD2 | - | TGCGCCAGCAGTCTCCCGGGACTAGCGGGAGGTAACAATGAGCAGTTCTTC | CASSLPGLAGGNNEQFF
TRBJ2-7 | TRBV7-8 | TRBD1 | - | TGTGCCAGCAGCTTTGACAGGGGGGATCCCTACGAGCAGTACTTC | CASSFDRGDPYEQYF
TRBJ2-7 | TRBV4-1 | TRBD2 | - | TGCGCCAGCAGCCAAGATGGGCCGGGACTAGCGGGGGGCGTCTACGAGCAGTACTTC | CASSQDGPGLAGGVYEQYF
TRBJ1-2 | TRBV29-1 | - | - | TGCAGCGTTGACCTAGCGGGGGGATCTAACTATGGCTACACCTTC | CSVDLAGGSNYGYTF
TRBJ2-3 | TRBV19 | - | - | TGTGCCAGTAGTAGTACCCTGCGGGACAGCACAGATACGCAGTATTTT | CASSSTLRDSTDTQYF
TRBJ2-2 | TRBV3-1/TRBV3-2 | TRBD1 | - | TGTGCCAGCAGCCAAGAACCAGGGGGCACCGGGGAGCTGTTTTTT | CASSQEPGGTGELFF
TRBJ1-1 | TRBV9 | - | - | TGTGCCAGCTCAAACCGGGATATGAACACTGAAGCTTTCTTT | CASSNRDMNTEAFF
TRBJ2-1 | TRBV27 | TRBD2 | - | TGTGCCAGCAGTTTTGGACTAGCGTCCTACAATGAGCAGTTCTTC | CASSFGLASYNEQFF
TRBJ1-6 | TRBV10-1 | - | - | TGCGCCAGCAGTGAGCAGGGGAGATCACCCCTCCACTTT | CASSEQGRSPLHF
TRBJ2-7 | TRBV7-3 | TRBD2 | - | TGTGCCAGCGGGAGGGACGGGTCCTACGAGCAGTACTTC | CASGRDGSYEQYF
TRBJ2-7 | TRBV20-1 | - | - | TGCAGTGCTAGTAGTGGCGGCGAGCAGTACTTC | CSASSGGEQYF
TRBJ2-3 | TRBV5-1 | - | once | TGCGCCAGCAGCTTGGGTGGGGGGTCTGTGGATACGCAGTATTTT | CASSLGGGSVDTQYF
TRBJ1-1 | TRBV9 | - | - | TGTGCCAGCAGCGTAGCGGGTTCCTCCAAACCGAACACTGAAGCTTTCTTT | CASSVAGSSKPNTEAFF
TRBJ1-2 | TRBV6-4 | - | - | TGTGCCAGCTCGTCGGAGGGATCCTATGGCTACACCTTC | CASSSEGSYGYTF
TRBJ2-1 | TRBV9 | TRBD2 | once | TGTGCCAGCAGCGTAGCTAGCGGGGGGGCCCCCGAGCAGTTCTTC | CASSVASGGAPEQFF
TRBJ2-2 | TRBV6-5 | - | - | TGTGCCAGCAAAGCGTACACCGGGGAGCTGTTTTTT | CASKAYTGELFF
TRBJ1-3 | TRBV7-2 | - | - | TGTGCCAGCAGCTCCCGGCGGACTGGAAACACCATATATTTT | CASSSRRTGNTIYF
TRBJ1-2 | TRBV6-4 | - | - | TGTGCCAGCAGTGACTCAGCTGGTTATGGCTACACCTTC | CASSDSAGYGYTF
TRBJ2-2 | TRBV28 | TRBD1 | - | TGTGCCAGCAGTATAGGACAGGGGACCGGGGAGCTGTTTTTT | CASSIGQGTGELFF
TRBJ2-5 | TRBV5-1 | TRBD2 | - | TGCGCCAGCAGATCGAGGCGACTAGCGGGAAATATCGGGGTTAGTGTAGAGACCCAGTACTTC | CASRSRRLAGNIGVSVETQYF
TRBJ2-7 | TRBV7-8 | - | - | TGTGCCAGCAGCCCCACCAGTGGGGGACACGGCGAGCAGTACTTC | CASSPTSGGHGEQYF
TRBJ1-4 | TRBV7-9 | - | - | TGTGCCAGCAGCCGACAAGCCCTTACAGAGGGACTGTTTTTT | CASSRQALTEGLFF
TRBJ1-3 | TRBV2 | TRBD1 | - | TGTGCCAGCAGTCCGACAGGGGGCTCTGGAAACACCATATATTTT | CASSPTGGSGNTIYF
TRBJ2-3 | TRBV28 | - | - | TGTGCCTGGACCACCACAGGGGATACGCAGTATTTT | CAWTTTGDTQYF